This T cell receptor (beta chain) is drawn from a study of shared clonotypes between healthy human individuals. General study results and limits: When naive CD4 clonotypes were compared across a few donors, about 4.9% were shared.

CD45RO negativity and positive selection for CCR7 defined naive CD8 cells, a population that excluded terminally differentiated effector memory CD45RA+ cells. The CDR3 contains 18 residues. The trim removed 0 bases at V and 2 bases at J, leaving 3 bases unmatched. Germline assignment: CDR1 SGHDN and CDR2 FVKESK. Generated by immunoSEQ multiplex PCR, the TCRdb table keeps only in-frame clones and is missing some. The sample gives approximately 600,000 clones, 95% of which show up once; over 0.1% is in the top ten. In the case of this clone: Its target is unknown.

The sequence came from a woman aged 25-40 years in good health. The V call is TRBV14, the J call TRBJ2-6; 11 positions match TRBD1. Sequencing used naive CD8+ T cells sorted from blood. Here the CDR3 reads CASSQEGQGATGANVLTF. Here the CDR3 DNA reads TGTGCCAGCAGCCAAGAAGGACAGGGGGCAACTGGGGCCAACGTCCTGACTTTC.